The clone carrying this T cell receptor beta chain was observed a handful of times. The sample is drawn from a study of blood T cell repertoires in COVID-19. Study-wide background: T cells, B-cell-depleted T cells, or PBMCs provided the cDNA or gDNA that served as material.

Original data processing: Quantification of nucleated cells was approximated via reference gene primer amplification. Clones were sequenced by immunoSEQ multiplex PCR, and TCRdb holds only the in-frame ones, with some missing. V and J calls and clone size come straight from that table; D and trimming were deduced from the DNA. The sample holds around 100,000 clones, 70% to 90% seen once. The germline CDR1 and CDR2 sequences are MNHEY and SVGAGI. V was cut by 7 bases and J by 9 bases, with 22 bases left in between. CDR3 length: 14 residues. This chain links TRBV6-5 with TRBJ2-7; D possibly corresponds to TRBD2 (6 bases). The TCR sequence derives from a human donor in a cohort sampled during active COVID-19. Sequencing input: peripheral blood. The CDR3 DNA reads as TGTGCCAGCATAGCCGGGACTTTCCCCTCCGGGCAGTACTTC. Translation: CASIAGTFPSGQYF.